This TCR beta chain was sequenced for a study of T cell responses to AZD1222 COVID-19 vaccine. TCRdb's copy holds only in-frame clones and misses some; the assay was immunoSEQ multiplex PCR. The sample holds around 150,000 clones, roughly 93% seen once. This clone occurred once. This TCR came from an adult who received the AZD1222 COVID-19 vaccine. The material sequenced was peripheral blood, taken 28 days after the second AZD1222 dose.

The CDR3: CACQTGENTEAFF. The CDR3 DNA is TGTGCCTGCCAGACAGGGGAGAACACTGAAGCTTTCTTT. The gene calls are TRBV30 and TRBJ1-1; the match to TRBD1 covers 8 bases. The germline V gene has CDR1 GTSNPN and CDR2 SVGIG (reference sequence). The ends lost 6 bases at V and 1 base at J; junction bases unmatched: 4. The CDR3 is 13 amino acids.